A single sample gave rise to the 17 T cell receptor beta chains below, sequenced in a study of T-cell memory formation after mild COVID-19. One entry per CDR3 protein results from TCRdb running MiXCR on the 5' RACE reads. The sample has approximately 570,000 distinct CDR3 sequences, more than 15% seen once. Sequenced material: PBMCs or a T cell subset sorted from them (not recorded which). Receptors were obtained from an adult woman who had mild COVID-19 (a few samples of this study predate the infection). Cell type and time point are not known.

This clonotype was detected a few times. CDR3 DNA: TGTGCCTCGACCCGACAGGGACGGTCTTCACCCCTCCACTTT. This gives the protein CASTRQGRSSPLHF. J is TRBJ1-6 and V is TRBV30; 7 bases match TRBD1. Germline V gives CDR1 GTSNPN, CDR2 SVGIG (reference sequence). The CDR3 totals 14 residues. The V segment lost 7 bases and the J segment 9 bases; nucleotides outside the gene matches: 12.

The DNA for the CDR3 is TGTGCCACCCAAAGGCGGGGGGGCCAGGACACCGGGGAGCTGTTTTTT. This sequence encodes CATQRRGGQDTGELFF. This chain links TRBV19 with TRBJ2-2, with 9 bases fitting TRBD2. CDR1 is LNHDA, CDR2 SQIVND, per germline (reference sequence). The CDR3 spans 16 residues. After removal of 10 bases from V and 3 bases from J, the junction contained 12 bases not matched to a gene.

This clonotype was found a few times. The rearrangement links TRBV7-8 to TRBJ2-5; D tentatively reads TRBD1 or TRBD2 (5 bases each). The CDR3 runs 14 residues. V was shortened by 3 bases and J by 5 bases, with 13 bases between the two germline ends. CDR1 and CDR2 (germline): SGHVS, FQNEAQ. CDR3 DNA: TGTGCCAGCAGCTTCGAGGGGTGGGGGGAGACCCAGTACTTC. Protein sequence: CASSFEGWGETQYF.

The chain links TRBV7-9 to TRBJ1-2, with no clear D. This CDR3 region has 13 residues. Between the trimmed V and J ends, which lost 2 bases and 4 bases, there was a span of 8 bases. Germline V gives CDR1 SEHNR, CDR2 FQNEAQ (reference sequence). CDR3 DNA sequence: TGTGCCAGCAGCTTAACTGGATCCTATGGCTACACCTTC. As protein: CASSLTGSYGYTF.

This rearrangement joins TRBV7-9 to TRBJ2-1, with D unclear. V dropped 3 bases and J dropped 6 bases, with 9 bases sitting between them. CDR1 SEHNR and CDR2 FQNEAQ come from the germline V gene (reference sequence). The CDR3 runs to 13 residues. DNA for the CDR3: TGTGCCAGCAGCTTGGGGAACGGCAATGAGCAGTTCTTC. Its protein is CASSLGNGNEQFF.

This clonotype turned up a few times. The chain couples TRBV11-3 to TRBJ2-1, with TRBD2 matching over 11 bases. V gave up 7 bases and J gave up 7 bases; unmatched junction bases: 9. Germline CDR1 is SGHNT and CDR2 is YENEEA. This CDR3 spans 15 amino acids. The CDR3 protein is CASTLARLAGNEQFF. CDR3 coding DNA: TGTGCCAGCACCCTAGCCCGACTAGCGGGAAATGAGCAGTTCTTC.

V and J are TRBV7-6 and TRBJ1-1, with D perhaps TRBD1 (5 bases). The CDR3 covers 12 residues. Looked up from germline, CDR1 is SGHVS and CDR2 is FNYEAQ. V was cut by 2 bases and J by 7 bases, with 8 bases left in between. For the CDR3, the DNA is TGTGCCAGCAGCTTAAGGGACGGTGAAGCTTTCTTT. This codes for CASSLRDGEAFF.

In its sample, this clonotype was seen once. The V and J genes are TRBV6-5 and TRBJ1-2, with TRBD1 as a possible D gene (6 bases). V was shortened by 4 bases and J by 2 bases, with 17 bases between the two germline ends. The CDR3 has 16 amino acids. Germline V gene sequence: CDR1 MNHEY, CDR2 SVGAGI. The CDR3 here is CASSSPSVGANYGYTF. CDR3 in DNA: TGTGCCAGCAGTTCACCCAGTGTGGGGGCGAACTATGGCTACACCTTC.

As to this clonotype: A read error may account for a junction end that differs from germline. The rearrangement links TRBV28 to TRBJ2-2, with 9 bases matching TRBD2. The CDR3 loop spans 17 amino acids. Per the germline V gene, CDR1 is MDHEN and CDR2 is SYDVKM. In DNA, the CDR3 is TGTGCCAGAAGTTTCCACAGACTAGCGGCGAACACCGGGGAGCTGTTTTTT. This codes for CARSFHRLAANTGELFF.

V and J are TRBV9 and TRBJ2-1; 9 bases agree with TRBD2. Germline-derived CDR1 and CDR2 are SGDLS and YYNGEE. The CDR3 contains 16 residues. V dropped 3 bases and J dropped 3; count of bases not matched to a gene: 7. The DNA of the CDR3 is TGTGCCAGCAGCGCTTCTAGCGGGGAGCTCTACAATGAGCAGTTCTTC. Its translation: CASSASSGELYNEQFF.

The chain uses TRBV18 and TRBJ1-3; 7 positions match TRBD1. The junction had 10 bases not matched to a gene; V was cut back by 2 bases and J by 0 bases. Germline V gene sequence: CDR1 KGHSH, CDR2 LQKENI. The CDR3 length is 18 residues. The CDR3 region is CASSPLGGTANSGNTIYF. CDR3 coding DNA: TGTGCCAGCTCACCATTAGGCGGGACAGCTAACTCTGGAAACACCATATATTTT.

This clonotype was seen just once. This chain connects TRBV29-1 to TRBJ1-1; D gene unclear. The V and J ends lost 3 bases and 10 bases respectively, with 15 bases between them. Germline-derived CDR1 and CDR2 are SQVTM and ANQGSEA. This CDR3 is built from 12 residues. CDR3 amino acids: CSVEELAKGAFF. The CDR3 DNA reads TGCAGCGTTGAGGAGTTAGCGAAGGGAGCTTTCTTT.

This clonotype has more than one count but fewer than ten. In DNA, the CDR3 is TGTGCCAGCAGTTACTCCCATGAGGCGGGAAACTATGGCTACACCTTC. This translates into CASSYSHEAGNYGYTF. The rearrangement joins TRBV6-2 or TRBV6-3 to TRBJ1-2; unclear D gene. The V gene lost 0 bases and the J gene lost 2 bases, with 13 bases spanning the gap. Looked up from germline, CDR1 is MNHEY and CDR2 is SVGEGT. The CDR3 has 16 residues.

The chain recombines TRBV7-8 with TRBJ2-1, with 7 bases matching TRBD2. The CDR3 runs 15 residues. Germline CDR1 is SGHVS and CDR2 is FQNEAQ. V gave up 7 bases and J gave up 2 bases; unmatched junction bases: 8. CDR3 nucleotide sequence: TGTGCCAGCATGTCGGGGGGAAGGGCCTACAATGAGCAGTTCTTC. Amino acids: CASMSGGRAYNEQFF.

The rearrangement uses TRBV29-1 and TRBJ2-1; 9 positions agree with TRBD1. Trimming took 7 bases from V and 7 from J; bases not matched to a gene: 5. The V gene's germline CDR1 is SQVTM and CDR2 ANQGSEA. The CDR3 totals 12 residues. CDR3 nucleotide sequence: TGCAGCGGGCTGACAGGGGGGAATGAGCAGTTCTTC. This gives the protein CSGLTGGNEQFF.

The table lists this clonotype with a few counts. V and J are TRBV29-1 and TRBJ2-7; unclear D gene. CDR3 length: 14 residues. V lost 2 bases, J lost 2 bases, and 13 bases lay in between. The germline V gene encodes CDR1 SQVTM and CDR2 ANQGSEA. The CDR3 reads CSVETPGRPYEQYF. CDR3 nucleotides: TGCAGCGTTGAAACTCCGGGCAGACCCTACGAGCAGTACTTC.

Here the CDR3 reads CASTQTGLFYNEQFF. The DNA for the CDR3 is TGTGCCAGCACCCAGACAGGGTTGTTCTACAATGAGCAGTTCTTC. V and J are TRBV12-3 or TRBV12-4 and TRBJ2-1; 7 nucleotides line up with TRBD1. J gave up 3 bases and V 7 bases, and 9 bases lay outside the gene matches. This CDR3 spans 15 amino acids.